This TCR beta chain was sequenced during a study of PD-L1 blockade in urothelial cancer. The CDR3 sequence is 15 residues long. Germline CDR1 LNHDA, CDR2 SQIVND (reference sequence). V was trimmed by 4 bases and J by 8 bases, leaving 20 bases between them. TCRdb keeps only in-frame clones here, not all; method: immunoSEQ multiplex PCR. The table shows some 97,000 clones, with about 89% occurring only once. This material consisted of PBMCs, taken around atezolizumab (anti-PD-L1) treatment. The chain links TRBV19 to TRBJ1-1; D is uncertain. The origin of this receptor is an elderly woman with urothelial cancer. The CDR3 loop is CASSKRSWVAGEAFF. The CDR3 region has the DNA TGTGCCAGTAGTAAAAGATCATGGGTGGCGGGGGAAGCTTTCTTT.